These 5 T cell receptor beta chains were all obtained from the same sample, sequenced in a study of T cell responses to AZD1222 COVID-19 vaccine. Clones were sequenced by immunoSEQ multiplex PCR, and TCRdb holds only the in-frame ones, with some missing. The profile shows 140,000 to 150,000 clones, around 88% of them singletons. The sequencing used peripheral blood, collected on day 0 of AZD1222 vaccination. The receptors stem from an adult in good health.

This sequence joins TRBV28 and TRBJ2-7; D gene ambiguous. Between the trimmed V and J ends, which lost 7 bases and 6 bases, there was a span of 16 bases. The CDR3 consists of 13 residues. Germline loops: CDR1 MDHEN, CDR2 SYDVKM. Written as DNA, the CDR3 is TGTGCCAGCACCACGACCTCGTTCGGCGAGCAGTACTTC. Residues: CASTTTSFGEQYF.

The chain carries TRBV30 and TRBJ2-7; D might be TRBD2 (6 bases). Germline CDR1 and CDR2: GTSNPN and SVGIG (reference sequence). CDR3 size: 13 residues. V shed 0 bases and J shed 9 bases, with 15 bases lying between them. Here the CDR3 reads CAWSVGSGFVQYF. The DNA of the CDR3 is TGTGCCTGGAGTGTCGGTAGCGGTTTTGTGCAGTACTTC.

CDR3 loop: CASSFGPQPQHF. In nucleotides, the CDR3 is TGTGCCAGCAGCTTTGGACCACAGCCCCAGCATTTT. The chain uses TRBV7-2 and TRBJ1-5, with D unclear. Trimming stripped 3 bases from V and 7 bases from J, with 7 bases between. The CDR3 has 12 residues. Germline CDR1 reads SGHTA; CDR2 reads FQGNSA.

The DNA for the CDR3 is TGTGCCAGTACCGGGGACGTATCCTACGAGCAGTACTTC. It yields the protein CASTGDVSYEQYF. The genes are TRBV19 and TRBJ2-7; either TRBD1 or TRBD2 may fit D (5 bases each). Germline CDR1 is LNHDA and CDR2 is SQIVND (reference sequence). Trimming removed 7 bases from V and 1 base from J, with 11 bases in between. The CDR3 loop spans 13 amino acids.

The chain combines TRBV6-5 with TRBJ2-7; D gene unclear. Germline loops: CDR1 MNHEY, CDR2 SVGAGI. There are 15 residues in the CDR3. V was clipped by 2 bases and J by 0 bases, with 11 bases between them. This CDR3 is CASSYGWSGSYEQYF. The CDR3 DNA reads TGTGCCAGCAGTTACGGATGGTCAGGCTCCTACGAGCAGTACTTC.